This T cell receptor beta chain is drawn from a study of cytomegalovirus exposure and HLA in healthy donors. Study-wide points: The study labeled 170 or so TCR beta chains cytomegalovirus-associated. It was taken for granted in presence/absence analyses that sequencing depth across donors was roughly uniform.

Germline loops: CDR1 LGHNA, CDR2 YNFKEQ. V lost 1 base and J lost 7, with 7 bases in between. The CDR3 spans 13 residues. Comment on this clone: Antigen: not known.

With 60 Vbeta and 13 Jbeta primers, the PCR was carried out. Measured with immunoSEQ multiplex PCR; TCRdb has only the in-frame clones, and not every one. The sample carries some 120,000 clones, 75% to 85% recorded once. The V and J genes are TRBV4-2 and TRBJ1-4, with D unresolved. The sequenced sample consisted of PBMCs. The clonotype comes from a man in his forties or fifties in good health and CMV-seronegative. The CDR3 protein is CASSQGVSEKLFF. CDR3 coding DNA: TGTGCCAGCAGCCAAGGAGTTAGTGAAAAACTGTTTTTT.